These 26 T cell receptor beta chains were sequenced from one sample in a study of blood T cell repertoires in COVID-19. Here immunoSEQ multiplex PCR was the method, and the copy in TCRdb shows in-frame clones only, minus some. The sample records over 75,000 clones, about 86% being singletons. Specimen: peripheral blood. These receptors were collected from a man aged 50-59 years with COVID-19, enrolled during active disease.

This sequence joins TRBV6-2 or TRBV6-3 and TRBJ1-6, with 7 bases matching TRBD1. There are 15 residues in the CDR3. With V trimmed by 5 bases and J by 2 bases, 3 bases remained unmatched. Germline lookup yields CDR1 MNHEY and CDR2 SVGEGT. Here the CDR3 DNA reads TGTGCCAGCAGTCACGACAGGGCCTATAATTCACCCCTCCACTTT. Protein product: CASSHDRAYNSPLHF.

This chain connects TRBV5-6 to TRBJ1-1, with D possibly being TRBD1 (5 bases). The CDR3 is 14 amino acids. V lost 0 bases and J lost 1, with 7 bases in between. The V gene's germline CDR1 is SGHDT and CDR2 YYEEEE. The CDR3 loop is CASSLGQTNTEAFF. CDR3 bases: TGTGCCAGCAGCTTGGGACAGACGAACACTGAAGCTTTCTTT.

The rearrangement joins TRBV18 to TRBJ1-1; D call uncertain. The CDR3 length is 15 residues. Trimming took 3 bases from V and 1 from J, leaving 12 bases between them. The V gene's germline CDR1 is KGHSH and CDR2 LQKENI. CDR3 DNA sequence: TGTGCCAGCTCACCGGGCAGCGGCGGGAACACTGAAGCTTTCTTT. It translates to CASSPGSGGNTEAFF.

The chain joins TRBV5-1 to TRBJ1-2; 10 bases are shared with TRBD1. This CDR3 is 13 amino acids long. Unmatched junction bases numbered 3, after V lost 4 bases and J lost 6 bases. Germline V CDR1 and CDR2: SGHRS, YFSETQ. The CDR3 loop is CASSPGQGNGYTF. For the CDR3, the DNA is TGCGCCAGCAGCCCGGGACAGGGGAATGGCTACACCTTC.

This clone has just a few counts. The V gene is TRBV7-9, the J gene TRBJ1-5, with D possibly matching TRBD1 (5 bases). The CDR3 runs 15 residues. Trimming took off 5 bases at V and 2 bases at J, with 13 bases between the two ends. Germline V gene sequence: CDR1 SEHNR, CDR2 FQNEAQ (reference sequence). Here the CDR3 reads CASSTGTGGNQPQHF. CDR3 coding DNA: TGTGCCAGCAGCACGGGGACTGGCGGCAATCAGCCCCAGCATTTT.

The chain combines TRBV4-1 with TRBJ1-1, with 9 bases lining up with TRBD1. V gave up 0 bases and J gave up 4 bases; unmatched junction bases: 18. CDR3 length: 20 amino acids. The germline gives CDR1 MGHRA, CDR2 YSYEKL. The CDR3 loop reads CASSQEGGTGSTHPSTEAFF. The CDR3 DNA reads TGCGCCAGCAGCCAAGAAGGGGGGACAGGGTCCACCCACCCAAGCACTGAAGCTTTCTTT.

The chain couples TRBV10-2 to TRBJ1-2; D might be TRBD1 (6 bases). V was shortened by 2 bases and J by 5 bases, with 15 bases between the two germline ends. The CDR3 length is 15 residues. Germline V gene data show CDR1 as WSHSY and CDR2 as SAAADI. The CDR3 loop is CASSEERQAIYGYTF. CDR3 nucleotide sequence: TGCGCCAGCAGTGAGGAAAGACAGGCGATATATGGCTACACCTTC.

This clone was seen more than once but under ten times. CDR3 coding DNA: TGTGCCAGCAGACAGGGGGATTCACCCCTCCACTTT. Protein sequence: CASRQGDSPLHF. V and J are TRBV6-5 and TRBJ1-6, with 8 positions matching TRBD1. Trimming cost V 6 bases and J 8 bases; bases outside gene matches: 0. There are 12 residues in the CDR3. CDR1 is MNHEY and CDR2 is SVGAGI in the germline V gene.

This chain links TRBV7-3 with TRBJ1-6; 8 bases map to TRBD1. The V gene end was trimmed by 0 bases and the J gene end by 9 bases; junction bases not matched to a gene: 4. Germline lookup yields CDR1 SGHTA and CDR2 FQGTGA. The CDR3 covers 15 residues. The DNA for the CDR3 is TGTGCCAGCAGCTTAACCGGGACAGGCGCTTCACCCCTCCACTTT. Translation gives CASSLTGTGASPLHF.

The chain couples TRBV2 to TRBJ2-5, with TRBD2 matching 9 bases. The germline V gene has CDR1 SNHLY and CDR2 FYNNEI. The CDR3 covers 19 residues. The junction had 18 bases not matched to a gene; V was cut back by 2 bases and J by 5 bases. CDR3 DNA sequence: TGTGCCAGCAGTGAACGGTCCAGCGGGGGGCTATTCGTCGGGGAGACCCAGTACTTC. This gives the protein CASSERSSGGLFVGETQYF. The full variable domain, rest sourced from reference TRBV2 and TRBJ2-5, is EPEVTQTPSHQVTQMGQEVILRCVPISNHLYFYWYRQILGQKVEFLVSFYNNEISEKSEIFDDQFSVERPDGSNFTLKIRSTKLEDSAMYFCASSERSSGGLFVGETQYFGPGTRLLVL.

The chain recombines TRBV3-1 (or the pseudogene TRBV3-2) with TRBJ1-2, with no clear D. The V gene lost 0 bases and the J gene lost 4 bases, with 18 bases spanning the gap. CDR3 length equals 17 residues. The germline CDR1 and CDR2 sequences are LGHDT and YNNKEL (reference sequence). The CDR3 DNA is TGTGCCAGCAGCCAAGATCGATTGGCGGGGTCTGGCTATGGCTACACCTTC. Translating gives CASSQDRLAGSGYGYTF.

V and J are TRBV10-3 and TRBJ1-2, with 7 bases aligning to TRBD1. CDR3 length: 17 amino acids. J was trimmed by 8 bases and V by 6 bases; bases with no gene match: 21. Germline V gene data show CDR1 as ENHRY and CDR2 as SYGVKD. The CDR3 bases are TGTGCCATCAGCCCTGGCAAGGACAGGCCCCAGGATGGCGGCTACACCTTC. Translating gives CAISPGKDRPQDGGYTF.

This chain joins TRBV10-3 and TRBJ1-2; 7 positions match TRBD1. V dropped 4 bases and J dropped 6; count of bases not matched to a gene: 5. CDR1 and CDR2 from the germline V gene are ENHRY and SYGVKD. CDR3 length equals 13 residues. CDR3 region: CAISGGQGDGYTF. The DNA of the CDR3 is TGTGCCATCAGTGGAGGCCAGGGGGATGGCTACACCTTC.

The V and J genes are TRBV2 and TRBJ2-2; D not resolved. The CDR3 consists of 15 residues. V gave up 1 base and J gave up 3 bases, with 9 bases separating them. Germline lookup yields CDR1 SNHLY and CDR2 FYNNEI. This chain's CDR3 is CASSEGALHTGELFF. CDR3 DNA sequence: TGTGCCAGCAGTGAAGGGGCCCTTCACACCGGGGAGCTGTTTTTT. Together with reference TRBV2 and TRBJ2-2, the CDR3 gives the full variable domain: EPEVTQTPSHQVTQMGQEVILRCVPISNHLYFYWYRQILGQKVEFLVSFYNNEISEKSEIFDDQFSVERPDGSNFTLKIRSTKLEDSAMYFCASSEGALHTGELFFGEGSRLTVL.

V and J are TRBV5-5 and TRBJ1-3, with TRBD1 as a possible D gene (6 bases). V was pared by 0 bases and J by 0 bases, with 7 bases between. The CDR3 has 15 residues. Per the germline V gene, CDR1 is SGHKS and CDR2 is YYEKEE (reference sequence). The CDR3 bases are TGTGCCAGCAGCTTGGGGGACATCTCTGGAAACACCATATATTTT. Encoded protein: CASSLGDISGNTIYF.

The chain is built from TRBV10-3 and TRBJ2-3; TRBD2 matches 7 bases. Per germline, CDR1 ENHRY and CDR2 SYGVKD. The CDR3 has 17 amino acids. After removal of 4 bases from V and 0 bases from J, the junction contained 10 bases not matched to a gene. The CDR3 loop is CAISGLRGETSTDTQYF. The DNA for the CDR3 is TGTGCCATCAGTGGCCTACGGGGGGAGACTAGCACAGATACGCAGTATTTT.

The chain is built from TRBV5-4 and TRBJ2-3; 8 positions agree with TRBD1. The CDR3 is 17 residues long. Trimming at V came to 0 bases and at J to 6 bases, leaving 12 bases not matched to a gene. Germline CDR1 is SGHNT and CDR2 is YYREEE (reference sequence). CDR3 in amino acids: CASSLEGAGGWVDTQYF. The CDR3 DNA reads TGTGCCAGCAGCTTGGAGGGAGCAGGGGGCTGGGTGGATACGCAGTATTTT.

The CDR3 spells CASSLGNGGVKNEQFF. Written as DNA, the CDR3 is TGCGCCAGCAGCTTGGGAAACGGGGGGGTAAAAAATGAGCAGTTCTTC. The chain links TRBV5-1 to TRBJ2-1; TRBD2 matches at 8 bases. Trimming took 0 bases from V and 7 from J; bases not matched to a gene: 9. Looked up from germline, CDR1 is SGHRS and CDR2 is YFSETQ. The CDR3 is made up of 16 amino acids.

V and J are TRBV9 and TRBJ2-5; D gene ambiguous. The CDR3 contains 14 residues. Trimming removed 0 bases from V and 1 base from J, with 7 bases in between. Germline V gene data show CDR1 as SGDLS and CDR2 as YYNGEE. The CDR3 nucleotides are TGTGCCAGCAGCGTAGGACATCGCCAAGAGACCCAGTACTTC. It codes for CASSVGHRQETQYF. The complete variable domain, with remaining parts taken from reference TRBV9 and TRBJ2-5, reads DSGVTQTPKHLITATGQRVTLRCSPRSGDLSVYWYQQSLDQGLQFLIQYYNGEERAKGNILERFSAQQFPDLHSELNLSSLELGDSALYFCASSVGHRQETQYFGPGTRLLVL.

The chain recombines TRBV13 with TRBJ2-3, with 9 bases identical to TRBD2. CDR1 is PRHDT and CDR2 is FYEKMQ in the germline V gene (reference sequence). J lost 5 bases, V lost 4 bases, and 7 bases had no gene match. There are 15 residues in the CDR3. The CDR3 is CASSSQRGAGDTQYF. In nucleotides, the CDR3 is TGTGCCAGCAGCTCCCAGCGGGGGGCGGGAGATACGCAGTATTTT.

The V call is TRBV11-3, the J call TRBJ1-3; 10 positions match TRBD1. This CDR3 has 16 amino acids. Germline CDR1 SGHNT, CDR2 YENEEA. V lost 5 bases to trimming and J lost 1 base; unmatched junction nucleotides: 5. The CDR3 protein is CASSPGQGRSGNTIYF. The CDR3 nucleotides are TGTGCCAGCAGCCCGGGACAGGGGCGGTCTGGAAACACCATATATTTT.

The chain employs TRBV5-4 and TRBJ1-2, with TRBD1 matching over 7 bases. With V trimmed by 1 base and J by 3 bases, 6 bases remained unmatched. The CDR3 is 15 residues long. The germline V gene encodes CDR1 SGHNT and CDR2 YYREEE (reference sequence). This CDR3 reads CASSLMTGLDYGYTF. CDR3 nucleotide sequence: TGTGCCAGCAGCTTGATGACAGGGTTGGACTATGGCTACACCTTC.

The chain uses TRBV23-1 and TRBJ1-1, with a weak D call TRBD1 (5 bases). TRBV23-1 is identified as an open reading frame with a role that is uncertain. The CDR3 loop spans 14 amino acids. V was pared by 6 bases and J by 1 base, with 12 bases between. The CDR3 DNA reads TGCGCCAGCAGACCAGGGAGGTCGAACACTGAAGCTTTCTTT. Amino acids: CASRPGRSNTEAFF.

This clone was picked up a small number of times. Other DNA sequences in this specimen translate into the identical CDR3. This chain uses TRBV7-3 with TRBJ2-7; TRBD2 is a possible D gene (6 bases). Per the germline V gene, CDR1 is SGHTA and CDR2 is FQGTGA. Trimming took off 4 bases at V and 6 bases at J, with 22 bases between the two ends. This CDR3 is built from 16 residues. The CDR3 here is CASSSLGGAFVTEQYF. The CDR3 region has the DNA TGTGCCAGCAGCTCCCTGGGCGGGGCATTCGTAACCGAGCAGTACTTC.

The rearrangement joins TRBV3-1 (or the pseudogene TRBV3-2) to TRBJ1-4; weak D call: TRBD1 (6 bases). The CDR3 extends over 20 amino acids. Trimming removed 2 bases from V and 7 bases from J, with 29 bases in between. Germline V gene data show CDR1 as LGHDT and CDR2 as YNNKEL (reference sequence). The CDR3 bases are TGTGCCAGCAGCCAATGGGAACCGGGACATCGGTTCAGTGGGGGTGAAAAACTGTTTTTT. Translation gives CASSQWEPGHRFSGGEKLFF.

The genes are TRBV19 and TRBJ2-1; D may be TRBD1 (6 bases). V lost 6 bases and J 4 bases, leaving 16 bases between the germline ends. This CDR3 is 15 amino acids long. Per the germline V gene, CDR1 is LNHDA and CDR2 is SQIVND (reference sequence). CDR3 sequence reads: CASSLGAPTYNEQFF. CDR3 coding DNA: TGTGCCAGTAGCCTGGGGGCTCCAACATACAATGAGCAGTTCTTC.